The rows below give T cell receptor beta chains drawn from one sample of a study of blood T cell repertoires in COVID-19. Sequenced by immunoSEQ multiplex PCR; TCRdb stores in-frame clones only, minus some. This sample yields around 100,000 clones, of which about 89% are seen a single time; 11% belongs to the top ten. The sample was peripheral blood. These receptors were obtained from a young woman with acute or convalescent COVID-19. Each CDR3 is given with its conserved first and last residue.

v_gene	j_gene	CDR3aa
TRBV11-1	TRBJ1-1	CASTPDRVFAEAFF
TRBV29-1	TRBJ1-4	CSVLIYGTGREKLFF
TRBV11-2	TRBJ1-6	CASSSPWADSPLHF
TRBV5-1	TRBJ1-4	CASSIGQNEKLFF
TRBV7-3	TRBJ2-7	CASSKTGGSEQYF
TRBV5-5	TRBJ2-5	CASSLDTQRETQYF
TRBV14	TRBJ1-6	CASSRLGGNYDSPLHF
TRBV18	TRBJ1-6	CASSPTAGAYNSPLHF
TRBV6-5	TRBJ1-4	CASSPGGTNEKLFF
TRBV14	TRBJ2-7	CASSQDPGSHEQYF
TRBV12-3/TRBV12-4	TRBJ1-1	CASAEGFEAFF
TRBV12-3/TRBV12-4	TRBJ1-2	CATVGALYLGYTF
TRBV4-1	TRBJ1-1	CASSQGGPGQMNTEAFF
TRBV4-2	TRBJ1-4	CASSQEVVGQGRATNEKLFF
TRBV29-1	TRBJ2-5	CSVDGLAETQYF
TRBV27	TRBJ2-6	CASSPGGSGANVLTF
TRBV7-2	TRBJ1-2	CASSLGYYGYTF
TRBV6-5	TRBJ1-2	CASRGHLNYGYTF
TRBV7-3	TRBJ2-3	CASGQGHPSTDTQYF
TRBV10-2	TRBJ2-1	CATHQPGLAANEQFF
TRBV27	TRBJ2-1	CASSGQGTPNEQFF
TRBV6-5	TRBJ2-1	CASRFGQGHEQFF
TRBV6-5	TRBJ1-2	CASTWDRAVYTF
TRBV6-5	TRBJ2-5	CASSYSYSSGRETQYF
TRBV2	TRBJ2-7	CASRGSTWEQYF
TRBV12-5	TRBJ1-1	CASGFVTGGSTEAFF
TRBV28	TRBJ2-7	CASSPPGGIYEQYF
TRBV7-8	TRBJ1-2	CASSLRSGVYGYTF
TRBV28	TRBJ1-1	CASSFGKKGSPEAFF
TRBV9	TRBJ1-6	CASSADLSSYNSPLHF
TRBV4-1	TRBJ1-5	CASSQKGQGPQHF
TRBV21-1	TRBJ1-2	CASCTRGLSGGYTF
TRBV5-1	TRBJ2-7	CASSLGTAAYEQYF
TRBV6-5	TRBJ2-3	CASSYGGYTDTQYF
TRBV5-1	TRBJ1-4	CASSSGQNEKLFF
TRBV6-6	TRBJ2-3	CASSERASTDTQYF
TRBV9	TRBJ1-6	CASSVGGGSGSPLHF
TRBV11-2	TRBJ2-1	CASSTYQGAVKDEQFF
TRBV5-1	TRBJ2-1	CASSSTAGTPSNEQFF
TRBV7-7	TRBJ2-7	CASSPRPHEDF
TRBV11-3	TRBJ2-1	CASSNRGARSGTGVENEQFF